This is a list of T cell receptor beta chains from one sample in a study of T cells expressing NK-cell markers. For each CDR3 protein, TCRdb gives one entry from its re-call of the 5' RACE reads, without DNA. This sample contains under 600,000 distinct CDR3 sequences. The material sequenced was blood T cells: a sorted CD56 or NKG2C T cell subset, CD4+ or CD8+ T cells, or bulk PBMC T cells (not recorded which). These receptors originate from a woman between 50 and 59 years old in good health. Both conserved end residues are part of each CDR3.

j_gene: TRBJ2-1; len: 14; v_gene: TRBV5-1; CDR3aa: CASSYRDVYNEQFF
j_gene: TRBJ2-1; len: 14; v_gene: TRBV15; CDR3aa: CATSRTRPSNEQFF
j_gene: TRBJ2-1; len: 15; v_gene: TRBV27; CDR3aa: CASSATGLVRHEQFF
j_gene: TRBJ2-6; len: 20; v_gene: TRBV6-5; CDR3aa: CASSYRGGRGMSSGANVLTF
j_gene: TRBJ1-4; len: 17; v_gene: TRBV20-1; CDR3aa: CSASGTGVEATNEKLFF
j_gene: TRBJ2-1; len: 18; v_gene: TRBV5-1; CDR3aa: CASSLAGSGSSNNNEQFF
j_gene: TRBJ2-7; len: 15; v_gene: TRBV5-5; CDR3aa: CASSWLGQAPYEQYF
j_gene: TRBJ2-7; len: 15; v_gene: TRBV5-4; CDR3aa: CASSPGLAGGGEQYF
j_gene: TRBJ1-1; len: 16; v_gene: TRBV19; CDR3aa: CASLREAGKANTEAFF
j_gene: TRBJ2-5; len: 16; v_gene: TRBV28; CDR3aa: CASRTYREVDQKTQYF
j_gene: TRBJ2-3; len: 15; v_gene: TRBV3-1; CDR3aa: CASSQANRGRDTQYF
j_gene: TRBJ1-5; len: 15; v_gene: TRBV5-6; CDR3aa: CASGCPEWSNQPQHF
j_gene: TRBJ1-1; len: 15; v_gene: TRBV19; CDR3aa: CASSSPGGKNTEAFF
j_gene: TRBJ2-2; len: 18; v_gene: TRBV3-1; CDR3aa: CASSQIRAWDSDTGELFF
j_gene: TRBJ2-2; len: 15; v_gene: TRBV4-1; CDR3aa: CASSGIGTHTGELFF
j_gene: TRBJ1-6; len: 14; v_gene: TRBV28; CDR3aa: CASTERQGNSPLHF
j_gene: TRBJ1-2; len: 14; v_gene: TRBV9; CDR3aa: CATSSDGPRGRYTF
j_gene: TRBJ2-2; len: 13; v_gene: TRBV3-1; CDR3aa: CASSRTSTGELFF
j_gene: TRBJ2-3; len: 14; v_gene: TRBV20-1; CDR3aa: CSGLEARGTDTQYF
j_gene: TRBJ2-1; len: 15; v_gene: TRBV19; CDR3aa: CASRTSGRAWDEQFF
j_gene: TRBJ2-5; len: 16; v_gene: TRBV6-1; CDR3aa: CASRVTGTILAETQYF
j_gene: TRBJ1-2; len: 11; v_gene: TRBV5-5; CDR3aa: CASSLDQGYTF
j_gene: TRBJ2-5; len: 18; v_gene: TRBV2; CDR3aa: CASSLDPSHHPGQETQYF
j_gene: TRBJ2-1; len: 16; v_gene: TRBV24-1; CDR3aa: CATSEPVQAGGDEQFF
j_gene: TRBJ2-3; len: 14; v_gene: TRBV2; CDR3aa: CASRGLPSTDTQYF
j_gene: TRBJ2-3; len: 14; v_gene: TRBV24-1; CDR3aa: CATSSDSVRDTQYF
j_gene: TRBJ1-5; len: 15; v_gene: TRBV4-1; CDR3aa: CASSQDGGSGQPQHF
j_gene: TRBJ2-1; len: 11; v_gene: TRBV20-1; CDR3aa: CSARLLAEQFF
j_gene: TRBJ2-1; len: 18; v_gene: TRBV9; CDR3aa: CASSSRTSGRWGDNEQFF
j_gene: TRBJ2-2; len: 16; v_gene: TRBV19; CDR3aa: CASSRGRVLDTGELFF
j_gene: TRBJ2-1; len: 17; v_gene: TRBV13; CDR3aa: CASSILKGQVAYNEQFF
j_gene: TRBJ2-1; len: 15; v_gene: TRBV9; CDR3aa: CASSYEGTNYNEQFF
j_gene: TRBJ2-2; len: 17; v_gene: TRBV9; CDR3aa: CASSVAVSGRAAGELFF
j_gene: TRBJ2-5; len: 14; v_gene: TRBV6-1; CDR3aa: CASSDVGGLETQYF
j_gene: TRBJ2-5; len: 14; v_gene: TRBV3-1; CDR3aa: CASSQWQRQETQYF
j_gene: TRBJ2-1; len: 15; v_gene: TRBV24-1; CDR3aa: CATSEGLAGSNEQFF
j_gene: TRBJ2-4; len: 13; v_gene: TRBV2; CDR3aa: CASRLTSGIIQYF
j_gene: TRBJ1-3; len: 14; v_gene: TRBV20-1; CDR3aa: CSARDHTSGNTIYF
j_gene: TRBJ2-5; len: 16; v_gene: TRBV5-1; CDR3aa: CASSLSTSGIQETQYF
j_gene: TRBJ1-1; len: 17; v_gene: TRBV11-2; CDR3aa: CASSLGGTGAMNTEAFF
j_gene: TRBJ1-2; len: 14; v_gene: TRBV11-2; CDR3aa: CASSLGTSSYGYTF